Described below is a single T cell receptor (beta chain) sequence and its context. Antigen unknown. This CDR3 comprises 17 residues. V gave up 4 bases and J gave up 0 bases; unmatched junction bases: 10. Germline assignment: CDR1 SEHNR and CDR2 FQNEAQ (reference sequence). Only Caucasian adults living in Nashville, Tennessee served as donors. The sample is drawn from a study of shared clonotypes between healthy human individuals. Study-wide context: Each donor's CD8 memory used one plate, CD8 naive two, each CD4 subset three. Study-level results: Deeper or shallower sequencing was expected to change how clonotypes are shared among donors. Only a few donors were included, so the genetic and exposure-history diversity represented was limited.

The table came from immunoSEQ multiplex PCR; TCRdb's copy has only in-frame clones and leaves some out. The sample yields 150,000 to 200,000 clones, over 80% seen once. The J gene is TRBJ2-7, the V gene TRBV7-9; 9 nucleotides align to TRBD2. Sequenced input: naive CD4+ T cells sorted from blood. Subset defined: CD45RA+ positively selected. The source is a woman in her 30s in good health. The CDR3 here is CASSSSPGLAYSYEQYF. CDR3 DNA sequence: TGTGCCAGCAGCTCCTCACCGGGACTAGCTTACTCCTACGAGCAGTACTTC.